These 30 T cell receptor beta chains originate from one sample sequenced in a study of blood T cell repertoires in COVID-19. Assay: immunoSEQ multiplex PCR; the TCRdb copy retains only in-frame clones and omits some. This table has roughly 150,000 clones, approximately 86% appearing once. The material sequenced was peripheral blood. The receptors derive from a woman over 75 with COVID-19, enrolled during active disease.

The rearrangement joins TRBV5-1 to TRBJ2-1, with 13 nucleotides matching TRBD2. Germline values: CDR1 SGHRS, CDR2 YFSETQ. V was clipped by 2 bases and J by 4 bases; unmatched bases: 9. The CDR3 is made up of 18 amino acids. This chain's CDR3 is CASSFPRTSGSAYNEQFF. CDR3 DNA sequence: TGCGCCAGCAGCTTCCCCCGGACTAGCGGGAGCGCTTACAATGAGCAGTTCTTC.

CDR3 sequence: CSASGAGYQPQHF. The DNA of the CDR3 is TGCAGTGCTAGTGGGGCAGGGTATCAGCCCCAGCATTTT. The chain links TRBV20-1 to TRBJ1-5; TRBD1 might be the D (5 bases). CDR1 DFQATT and CDR2 SNEGSKA come from the germline V gene (reference sequence). The CDR3 is 13 residues long. V lost 3 bases to trimming and J lost 5 bases, with 11 bases between them.

This clone has just one count. The V call is TRBV5-1, the J call TRBJ2-1, with D tentatively TRBD1 (5 bases). This CDR3 is 16 amino acids long. Germline values: CDR1 SGHRS, CDR2 YFSETQ. The germline V and J ends were trimmed by 2 bases and 0 bases, with 12 bases remaining between them. This CDR3 reads CASSLTGESSYNEQFF. CDR3 bases: TGCGCCAGCAGCTTAACAGGCGAGAGCTCCTACAATGAGCAGTTCTTC.

The V gene is TRBV29-1, the J gene TRBJ1-1, with TRBD1 matching 8 bases. This CDR3 spans 12 amino acids. Germline-derived CDR1 and CDR2 are SQVTM and ANQGSEA. The V segment lost 8 bases and the J segment 6 bases; nucleotides outside the gene matches: 8. This CDR3 reads CSCGTGGSEAFF. For the CDR3, the DNA is TGCAGCTGCGGGACAGGCGGTTCTGAAGCTTTCTTT.

This clone was seen just once. This chain uses TRBV9 with TRBJ2-7, with 11 bases that match TRBD1. From germline, CDR1 is SGDLS and CDR2 YYNGEE. The V gene end was trimmed by 4 bases and the J gene end by 3 bases; junction bases not matched to a gene: 9. CDR3 size: 16 residues. CDR3 coding DNA: TGTGCCAGCAGCACTGGACAGGGGGCGGGTATCTACGAGCAGTACTTC. Encoded protein: CASSTGQGAGIYEQYF.

The chain recombines TRBV29-1 with TRBJ2-3; 11 bases are a match to TRBD2. Germline trimming cut 6 bases from V and 5 bases from J; bases unmatched to any gene: 10. This CDR3 region has 15 residues. Germline CDR1 reads SQVTM; CDR2 reads ANQGSEA. The CDR3 bases are TGCAGCGTAGGCCGACTAGCGGGACGATTAGATACGCAGTATTTT. Protein product: CSVGRLAGRLDTQYF.

This chain links TRBV3-1 (or the pseudogene TRBV3-2) with TRBJ1-1; D is unclear. The V and J ends lost 1 base and 12 bases respectively, with 15 bases between them. The CDR3 length is 13 residues. Germline values: CDR1 LGHDT, CDR2 YNNKEL (reference sequence). CDR3 region: CASSQVEGSGTFF. The CDR3 DNA follows: TGTGCCAGCAGCCAAGTCGAAGGGAGTGGGACTTTCTTT.

V gene TRBV5-1 combines with J gene TRBJ1-1; D possibly corresponds to TRBD1 (5 bases). The ends were cut back, 2 bases at V and 5 bases at J, with 13 bases in the middle. Germline loops: CDR1 SGHRS, CDR2 YFSETQ. The CDR3 sequence is 14 residues long. The DNA of the CDR3 is TGCGCCAGCAGCTTAGGGACCGCGGGGACTGAAGCTTTCTTT. Amino acids: CASSLGTAGTEAFF.

V gene TRBV3-1 (or the pseudogene TRBV3-2) combines with J gene TRBJ2-5; 8 positions match TRBD2. V lost 5 bases and J lost 1; bases outside the gene matches: 9. The CDR3 runs 16 residues. Germline CDR1 LGHDT, CDR2 YNNKEL (reference sequence). This CDR3 reads CASSLRGGGPQETQYF. CDR3 DNA: TGTGCCAGCAGCTTGCGGGGCGGGGGGCCCCAAGAGACCCAGTACTTC.

The chain is built from TRBV24-1 and TRBJ1-2; the D gene is possibly TRBD1 (5 bases). CDR1 KGHDR and CDR2 SFDVKD come from the germline V gene. The ends were cut back, 5 bases at V and 4 bases at J, with 10 bases in the middle. This CDR3 is 13 amino acids long. The CDR3 spells CATSAPGIYGYTF. CDR3 DNA sequence: TGTGCCACCAGTGCGCCAGGGATCTATGGCTACACCTTC.

This clone showed up just a few times. V gene TRBV6-2 or TRBV6-3 combines with J gene TRBJ2-6; D is unclear. V lost 4 bases and J lost 11, with 12 bases in between. The CDR3 spans 13 residues. The germline V gene has CDR1 MNHEY and CDR2 SVGEGT. The CDR3 DNA reads as TGTGCCAGCAGTTTTTTACCCGGAGACGTCCTGACTTTC. It codes for CASSFLPGDVLTF.

The chain is built from TRBV6-5 and TRBJ1-5; D is unresolved. Germline CDR1 MNHEY, CDR2 SVGAGI. The CDR3 has 14 residues. V lost 7 bases and J lost 7, with 17 bases in between. The CDR3 nucleotides read TGTGCCAGCATTTCGGTTGCGGGGAACCAGCCCCAGCATTTT. It encodes CASISVAGNQPQHF.

This clone has only one observation. The chain couples TRBV18 to TRBJ1-6; TRBD1 matches 9 bases. Per germline, CDR1 KGHSH and CDR2 LQKENI. The CDR3 is made up of 16 amino acids. V trimming: 3 bases; J trimming: 8 bases; junction bases outside the gene matches: 8. The CDR3: CASSPQGQGADSPLHF. The CDR3 DNA follows: TGTGCCAGCTCACCTCAGGGACAGGGTGCCGATTCACCCCTCCACTTT.

This chain joins TRBV6-5 and TRBJ2-2; possible D gene TRBD1, 5 bases. Per the germline V gene, CDR1 is MNHEY and CDR2 is SVGAGI. The CDR3 spans 13 residues. Trimming left V 2 bases short and J 6 bases short, with 7 bases between. CDR3 sequence reads: CASSYRGPGELFF. The DNA of the CDR3 is TGTGCCAGCAGTTACAGGGGTCCCGGGGAGCTGTTTTTT.

The J gene is TRBJ1-2, the V gene TRBV25-1; D is unresolved. Germline V gene sequence: CDR1 MGHDK, CDR2 SYGVNS. This CDR3 region has 13 residues. V gave up 7 bases and J gave up 4 bases, with 13 bases separating them. The CDR3 DNA is TGTGCCAGCACAAAGACGGGATCCTATGGCTACACCTTC. Protein sequence: CASTKTGSYGYTF.

The chain is built from TRBV10-1 and TRBJ1-2; D not resolved. This CDR3 spans 14 amino acids. V shed 5 bases and J shed 7 bases, with 17 bases lying between them. CDR1 is WNHNN, CDR2 SYGVQD, per germline (reference sequence). The CDR3 sequence is CASSRGSDFSGYTF. DNA of the CDR3: TGCGCCAGCAGTCGGGGATCCGATTTTAGTGGCTACACCTTC.

The chain links TRBV29-1 to TRBJ1-1; D is unresolved. Germline V gene lookup returns CDR1 SQVTM and CDR2 ANQGSEA. There are 13 residues in the CDR3. The ends were cut back, 5 bases at V and 0 bases at J, with 10 bases in the middle. The CDR3 is CSVLQAMNTEAFF. The CDR3 coding sequence is TGCAGCGTTCTCCAGGCCATGAACACTGAAGCTTTCTTT.

V and J are TRBV28 and TRBJ1-6; weak D call: TRBD1 (6 bases). Germline values: CDR1 MDHEN, CDR2 SYDVKM. Deletions cut 6 bases from V and 7 bases from J, with 16 bases between. This CDR3 comprises 15 residues. The CDR3 region has the DNA TGTGCCAGCAGCCCCCCCACAGGGTTGAATTCACCCCTCCACTTT. Translated, it gives CASSPPTGLNSPLHF.

The gene calls are TRBV15 and TRBJ2-3; 11 nucleotides match TRBD2. The CDR3 runs to 15 residues. V lost 3 bases to trimming and J lost 6 bases; unmatched junction nucleotides: 5. In germline, CDR1 is LNHNV, CDR2 YYDKDF (reference sequence). DNA for the CDR3: TGTGCCACCAGCAGTCCAGCTAGCGGGAGGGATACGCAGTATTTT. Translation: CATSSPASGRDTQYF.

The V and J genes are TRBV28 and TRBJ1-4; the match to TRBD1 covers 7 bases. The CDR3 runs to 17 residues. Germline V gene data show CDR1 as MDHEN and CDR2 as SYDVKM. Trimming removed 2 bases from V and 0 bases from J; junction bases left unmatched: 6. CDR3 sequence (DNA): TGTGCCAGCAGTTTAGGGACAGTCACTTCAACTAATGAAAAACTGTTTTTT. Translated, it gives CASSLGTVTSTNEKLFF.

The chain's CDR3 is CASSTRGSGYTGELFF. For the CDR3, the DNA is TGTGCCAGCAGTACCAGGGGTAGCGGGTACACCGGGGAGCTGTTTTTT. The V call is TRBV2, the J call TRBJ2-2; a possible D gene is TRBD2 (7 bases). The CDR3 length is 16 residues. Germline V CDR1 and CDR2: SNHLY, FYNNEI. With 5 bases removed from V and 3 bases from J, the gap between germline ends came to 16 bases.

Concerning this clone itself: The sample holds other DNA sequences that translate to the same CDR3. The rearrangement uses TRBV5-1 and TRBJ2-7, with a weak D call TRBD2 (5 bases). The CDR3 loop spans 14 amino acids. Germline V lookup: CDR1 SGHRS, CDR2 YFSETQ. Trimming took off 0 bases at V and 1 base at J, with 8 bases between the two ends. The CDR3 DNA reads TGCGCCAGCAGCTTGGTGCCGGGGTCCTACGAGCAGTACTTC. Its protein product is CASSLVPGSYEQYF.

The J gene is TRBJ2-5, the V gene TRBV9; 10 bases agree with TRBD2. Per the germline V gene, CDR1 is SGDLS and CDR2 is YYNGEE. The CDR3 extends over 17 amino acids. With V trimmed by 0 bases and J by 3 bases, 8 bases remained unmatched. CDR3 in amino acids: CASSVGASGGIKETQYF. The CDR3 DNA is TGTGCCAGCAGCGTAGGGGCTAGCGGGGGTATTAAAGAGACCCAGTACTTC.

The gene calls are TRBV2 and TRBJ2-3; 8 positions agree with TRBD2. This CDR3 is 15 amino acids long. V was clipped by 6 bases and J by 3 bases; unmatched bases: 8. Germline V lookup: CDR1 SNHLY, CDR2 FYNNEI. The CDR3 DNA reads as TGTGCCAGCAGGATCATAGCGGGAACGACAGATACGCAGTATTTT. Amino acids: CASRIIAGTTDTQYF.

The rearrangement uses TRBV28 and TRBJ1-3; the D gene is possibly TRBD1 (5 bases). Germline CDR1 is MDHEN and CDR2 is SYDVKM. Trimming pared 3 bases from V and 0 bases from J, leaving 15 bases between. The CDR3 is made up of 17 amino acids. The CDR3 spells CASSFGGTGYSGNTIYF. CDR3 DNA: TGTGCCAGCAGTTTCGGTGGCACAGGTTACTCTGGAAACACCATATATTTT.

This chain links TRBV3-1 (or the pseudogene TRBV3-2) with TRBJ1-1; 7 bases fit TRBD1. Per germline, CDR1 LGHDT and CDR2 YNNKEL (reference sequence). J was trimmed by 4 bases and V by 4 bases; bases with no gene match: 3. The CDR3 length is 13 residues. CDR3 region: CASSRNRGTEAFF. The CDR3 DNA is TGTGCCAGCAGCCGTAACAGGGGCACTGAAGCTTTCTTT.

The V gene is TRBV4-2, the J gene TRBJ2-7, with TRBD1 matching 7 bases. V shed 3 bases and J 4 bases; nucleotides not matched to a gene: 6. The CDR3 length is 14 residues. Germline lookup yields CDR1 LGHNA and CDR2 YNFKEQ. CDR3 loop: CASSQAQTGYEQYF. CDR3 nucleotide sequence: TGTGCCAGCAGCCAGGCTCAGACAGGGTACGAGCAGTACTTC.

The V call is TRBV11-3, the J call TRBJ2-3, with 8 nucleotides matching TRBD2. Germline loops: CDR1 SGHNT, CDR2 YENEEA. The trim removed 5 bases at V and 4 bases at J, leaving 8 bases unmatched. The CDR3 covers 15 residues. The DNA for the CDR3 is TGTGCCAGCAGCCCTCTTCCCGGGAGGGCAGATACGCAGTATTTT. This gives the protein CASSPLPGRADTQYF. The variable domain in full, with the rest retrieved from reference TRBV11-3 and TRBJ2-3, is EAGVVQSPRYKIIEKKQPVAFWCNPISGHNTLYWYLQNLGQGPELLIRYENEEAVDDSQLPKDRFSAERLKGVDSTLKIQPAELGDSAVYLCASSPLPGRADTQYFGPGTRLTVL.

The chain employs TRBV2 and TRBJ2-2; unclear D gene. This CDR3 has 11 residues. CDR1 and CDR2 from the germline V gene are SNHLY and FYNNEI. The V end lost 5 bases, the J end lost 6 bases, and 4 bases lay between the germline ends. CDR3 protein: CASSRAGELFF. The CDR3 region has the DNA TGTGCCAGCAGTCGGGCCGGGGAGCTGTTTTTT.

The chain couples TRBV5-1 to TRBJ1-4, with 7 bases identical to TRBD1. Germline assignment: CDR1 SGHRS and CDR2 YFSETQ. V shed 3 bases and J 8 bases; nucleotides not matched to a gene: 10. The CDR3 sequence is 15 residues long. The CDR3 DNA reads as TGCGCCAGCAGCTCCCCCGAGGGGGCTGGGGAAAAACTGTTTTTT. Protein sequence: CASSSPEGAGEKLFF.